This T cell receptor beta chain was obtained from a study of cytomegalovirus exposure and HLA in healthy donors. Assay: immunoSEQ multiplex PCR; the TCRdb copy retains only in-frame clones and omits some. Here the sample spans about 240,000 clones, around 87% being singletons. Findings and limits, study-wide: In vitro experiments confirmed that three CMV-associated chains were specific for CMV antigens. The authors listed 150 to 200 TCR beta chains as cytomegalovirus-associated.

This CDR3 has 14 amino acids. The germline gives CDR1 SGHDT, CDR2 YYEEEE. Trimming shortened V by 1 base and J by 3 bases, and 11 bases separated the two germline ends. Note on this clone: Its antigen is currently unknown.

Sequencing input: PBMCs. The rearrangement links TRBV5-6 to TRBJ2-7, with no clear D. The TCR was taken from a young man in good health and CMV-seronegative. The CDR3, as DNA: TGTGCCAGCAGCTTGTCTTCAGTTATCTACGAGCAGTACTTC. It yields the protein CASSLSSVIYEQYF.